These 3 T cell receptor beta chains originate from one sample sequenced in a study of graft-versus-host responses after intestinal transplantation. The protocol was immunoSEQ multiplex PCR, while the TCRdb copy is restricted to in-frame clones and leaves out a portion. The data contain under 95,000 clones, about four fifths of them singletons. Their cognate antigens are unknown. Sequences were derived from unstimulated CD4+ T cells sorted from spleen or lymph node cells, sampled before intestinal transplant. These receptors were taken from a human donor who received an intestinal transplant.

This clone occurred once. This sequence joins TRBV6-7 and TRBJ1-2; 7 bases are shared with TRBD1. TRBV6-7 is an open reading frame whose function is uncertain. J was trimmed by 4 bases and V by 5 bases; bases with no gene match: 4. The CDR3 is 13 amino acids. The CDR3 spells CASSRQGIYGYTF. CDR3 nucleotides: TGTGCCAGCAGTCGACAGGGAATCTATGGCTACACCTTC.

The V and J genes are TRBV4-2 and TRBJ2-7, with 10 bases lining up with TRBD2. V dropped 5 bases and J dropped 2; count of bases not matched to a gene: 3. The CDR3 has 14 residues. Germline assignment: CDR1 LGHNA and CDR2 YNFKEQ. The chain's CDR3 is CASSSSGGPYEQYF. CDR3 DNA: TGTGCCAGCAGCTCTAGCGGGGGCCCCTACGAGCAGTACTTC.

The rearrangement uses TRBV28 and TRBJ2-3, with 7 bases fitting TRBD1. This CDR3 has 16 residues. Germline V lookup: CDR1 MDHEN, CDR2 SYDVKM. V shed 5 bases, J shed 2 bases, and the junction held 10 bases outside the gene matches. In DNA, the CDR3 is TGTGCCAGCAGTCTCGGGGACAGACCTATCACAGATACGCAGTATTTT. Amino acids: CASSLGDRPITDTQYF.